What follows is one T cell receptor beta chain and its context. Unique molecular identifiers were built into the TCRbeta library. TCRdb reprocessed the PCR reads with MiXCR, giving one entry per CDR3 protein. Seen here are hundreds of thousands of distinct CDR3 sequences, roughly 17% observed once, and the top ten hold roughly 41%. This record comes from a study of T-cell reconstitution after alpha-beta-depleted transplantation in children. The CDR3 sequence is 17 residues long. The germline gives CDR1 SGHDT, CDR2 YYEEEE. V gave up 0 bases and J gave up 4 bases, with 18 bases separating them. The source is a male patient aged 2 to 9 who had a stem cell transplant for acute lymphoblastic leukemia, so the T cells may come from the graft donor. The chain couples TRBV5-6 to TRBJ2-3; possible D gene TRBD2, 6 bases. Sequencing used PBMCs, mostly from graft donor cells, obtained 360 days after TCRalphabeta/CD19-depleted stem cell transplant. CDR3 sequence reads: CASSLVPAPSGADTQYF. The CDR3 nucleotides are TGTGCCAGCAGCTTGGTTCCGGCCCCATCGGGAGCAGATACGCAGTATTTT.